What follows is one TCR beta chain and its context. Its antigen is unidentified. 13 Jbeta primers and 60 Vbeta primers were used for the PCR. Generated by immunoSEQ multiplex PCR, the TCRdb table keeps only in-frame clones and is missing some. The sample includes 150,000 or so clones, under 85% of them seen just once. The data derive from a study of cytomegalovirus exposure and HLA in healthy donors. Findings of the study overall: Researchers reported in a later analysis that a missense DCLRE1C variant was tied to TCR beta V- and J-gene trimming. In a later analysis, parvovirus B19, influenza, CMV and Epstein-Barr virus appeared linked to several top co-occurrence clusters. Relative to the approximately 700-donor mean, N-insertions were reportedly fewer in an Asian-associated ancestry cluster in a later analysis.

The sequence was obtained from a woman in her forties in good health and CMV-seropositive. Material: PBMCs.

CDR3 in amino acids: CASSLSGISTDTQYF. The CDR3 DNA reads TGCGCCAGCAGCTTGTCTGGCATTAGCACAGATACGCAGTATTTT. The V call is TRBV5-1, the J call TRBJ2-3; D is ambiguous. Germline loops: CDR1 SGHRS, CDR2 YFSETQ. V was clipped by 1 base and J by 0 bases, with 9 bases between them. The CDR3 extends over 15 amino acids.